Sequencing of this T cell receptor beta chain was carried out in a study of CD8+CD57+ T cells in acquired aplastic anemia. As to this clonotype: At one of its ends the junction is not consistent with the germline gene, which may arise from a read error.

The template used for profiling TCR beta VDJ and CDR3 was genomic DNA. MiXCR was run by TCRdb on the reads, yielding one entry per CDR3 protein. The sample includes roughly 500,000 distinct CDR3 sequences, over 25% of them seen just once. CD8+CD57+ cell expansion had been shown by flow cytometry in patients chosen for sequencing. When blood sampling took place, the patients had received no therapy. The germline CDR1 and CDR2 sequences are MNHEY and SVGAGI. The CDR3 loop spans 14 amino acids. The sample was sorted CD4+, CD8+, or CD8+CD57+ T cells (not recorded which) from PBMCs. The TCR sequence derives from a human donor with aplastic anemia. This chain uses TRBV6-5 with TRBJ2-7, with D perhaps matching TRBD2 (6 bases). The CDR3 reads CASNYSGTAYEQYF. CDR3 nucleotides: TGTGCCAGCAATTACTCGGGGACTGCCTACGAGCAGTACTTC.